Listed below are T cell receptor beta chains from one sample, sequenced in a study of cytomegalovirus exposure and HLA in healthy donors. Sequenced by immunoSEQ multiplex PCR; TCRdb stores in-frame clones only, minus some. The table shows under 150,000 clones, with about 85% occurring only once. Sequences were obtained from PBMCs. The receptors come from a boy aged 5-17 years in good health and CMV-seronegative. Each CDR3 is given with its conserved first and last residue.

J | V | CDR3
TRBJ1-4 | TRBV4-1 | CASSQPQGALLGKLFF
TRBJ2-2 | TRBV5-6 | CASSLEGGTNTGELFF
TRBJ2-2 | TRBV7-8 | CASSLVDTGELFF
TRBJ1-3 | TRBV19 | CASSTNSGNTIYF
TRBJ1-5 | TRBV15 | CATSRQTGARDQPQHF
TRBJ2-2 | TRBV30 | CAWTGTRNTGELFF
TRBJ1-2 | TRBV27 | CASREGLGGYTF
TRBJ2-2 | TRBV25-1 | CASTKTSGSGGTGELFF
TRBJ1-3 | TRBV5-1 | CASSFGTGGPSGNTIYF
TRBJ1-2 | TRBV29-1 | CSVEVSIPSYGYTF
TRBJ2-7 | TRBV18 | CASSPFTSGMSREQYF
TRBJ2-5 | TRBV7-2 | CASTGRAGETQYF
TRBJ2-7 | TRBV6-5 | CASRPPLAGAYEQYF
TRBJ2-1 | TRBV14 | CASSVPASGYNEQFF
TRBJ1-1 | TRBV6-1 | CASRTGYTEAFF
TRBJ2-3 | TRBV5-1 | CASSFGSSGTDTQYF
TRBJ2-5 | TRBV4-3 | CASSQEAQRGGFQETQYF
TRBJ2-3 | TRBV10-3 | CAISELLASGRTDTQYF
TRBJ1-2 | TRBV7-8 | CASSSGVNYGYTF
TRBJ2-2 | TRBV4-1 | CASSLGLAGVAGELFF
TRBJ2-2 | TRBV7-9 | CASSHGTGEIGELFF
TRBJ1-1 | TRBV30 | CAWRTAGFGTEAFF
TRBJ1-3 | TRBV9 | CASSVGQGGGNTIYF
TRBJ2-5 | TRBV2 | CASSEGRGAWETQYF